The T cell receptor beta chain described here comes from a study of early T cells in non-severe SARS-CoV-2 infection. Whole-study context: Unsorted whole blood bulk RNA was sequenced, with unpaired chains.

The CDR3 extends over 13 amino acids. Trimming removed 0 bases from V and 3 bases from J, with 3 bases in between. CDR1 is KGHSH and CDR2 is LQKENI in the germline V gene. Individual cDNA molecules received unique molecular identifiers. MiXCR, applied by TCRdb to the 5' RACE reads, yields one record per CDR3 protein. The top ten hold 34% of the sample, which has tens of thousands of distinct CDR3 sequences, approximately 6.4% seen once. Regarding the study as a whole: Clonotype matching in VDJdb favored anti-spike CD8 responses and did not capture private and CD4 specificities.

Ten or more counts support this clonotype. Its antigen is unidentified. The sequence was collected from an adult who was a healthcare worker with PCR-confirmed SARS-CoV-2 infection or an uninfected control (not recorded which). The material was whole blood, obtained at baseline. The V call is TRBV18, the J call TRBJ2-1; D is ambiguous. The CDR3 is CASSPPVYNEQFF. The CDR3 DNA sequence: TGTGCCAGCTCACCACCTGTCTACAATGAGCAGTTCTTC.